The rows below give T cell receptor beta chains drawn from one sample of a study of OX40 agonist ivuxolimab in advanced cancers. TCRdb keeps only in-frame clones here, not all; method: immunoSEQ multiplex PCR. The sample yields about 66,000 clones, approximately 83% seen once. This specimen was CD4+ or CD8+ T cells sorted from blood, taken in a trial of the OX40 agonist ivuxolimab. These receptors originate from an adult with an advanced solid tumor such as melanoma, head and neck, liver or kidney cancer. The conserved cysteine and the conserved F or W are not part of the CDR3 here. The listing skips clone size in some rows; elsewhere it reads once, few, many or a size class.

clone_size	v_call	cdr3_aa
-	TRBV27	ASSLFGQGATDTQY
-	TRBV5-1	ASSLGDSNYGYT
once	TRBV6-5	ASSWGRVNEKLF
-	TRBV7-6	ASRPQGDTEAF
-	TRBV2	ASSDGSRGGTRSYNSPLH
once	TRBV7-9	ASSLVGDTQY
-	TRBV5-8	ASSPIPGNRGEAF
-	TRBV6-5	ASRRDRSVYEQY
-	TRBV2	ASSVGRFYEQY
-	TRBV19	ASSNPNQPQH
-	TRBV2	ASSPVGDGEKLF
-	TRBV28	ASRLWRWAEAF
-	TRBV19	ASSILGRAATNEKLF
-	TRBV28	ASSLLRGQGSQY
-	TRBV7-2	ASSLEGQSTYGYT
-	TRBV18	ASSPFDRVGGELF
-	TRBV27	ASSLPGTPIRATNEKLF